These T cell receptor beta chains were read from a single sample in a study of blood T cell repertoires in COVID-19. Sequencing used immunoSEQ multiplex PCR; TCRdb keeps in-frame clones, though not all of them. The data contain fewer than 350,000 clones, 70% to 90% of them singletons. The source material was peripheral blood. These receptor sequences come from a woman aged 25 to 39 with COVID-19, enrolled during active disease. Each CDR3 is given with its conserved first and last residue.

TRBV7-2	TRBJ2-1	CASSSPLAVGSREQFF
TRBV5-1	TRBJ1-4	CASSQGQVGKLFF
TRBV5-1	TRBJ1-1	CASSLGQGRGAFF
TRBV4-1	TRBJ1-6	CASSLTGQESSYNSPLHF
TRBV5-1	TRBJ1-1	CASSLVGTGASEAFF
TRBV29-1	TRBJ1-3	CSVEVTDTSSGNTIYF
TRBV2	TRBJ2-5	CASSGALNVQETQYF
TRBV6-1	TRBJ1-2	CASSETRQGGSYTF
TRBV19	TRBJ1-3	CASTSQGALSGNTIYF
TRBV6-5	TRBJ2-3	CASGARGGSTDTQYF
TRBV4-1	TRBJ2-5	CASSRASGAETQYF
TRBV30	TRBJ2-1	CAWILWAGNEQFF
TRBV12-3/TRBV12-4	TRBJ1-4	CASTSTYEKLFF
TRBV7-2	TRBJ1-5	CASSSGLINQPQHF
TRBV7-9	TRBJ2-2	CASSLTSGGTGELFF
TRBV6-5	TRBJ1-6	CASSRGNSPLHF
TRBV11-2	TRBJ2-3	CASSLAQGLTDTQYF
TRBV5-5	TRBJ1-5	CASSLDWAGGNQPQHF
TRBV19	TRBJ2-3	CASSITGVTDTQYF
TRBV6-5	TRBJ1-1	CASGGVNTEAFF
TRBV19	TRBJ1-5	CASSIQGINQPQHF
TRBV9	TRBJ2-2	CASSVADRENTGELFF
TRBV28	TRBJ2-4	CASSSGSTSDSNIQYF
TRBV5-1	TRBJ1-1	CASSLGDMNTEAFF
TRBV6-5	TRBJ1-2	CASSSGVEPNYGYTF
TRBV2	TRBJ2-2	CASMITGTTGELFF
TRBV19	TRBJ1-5	CASSMGLPINQPQHF
TRBV2	TRBJ2-3	CASGRTGTDTQYF
TRBV2	TRBJ2-3	CASSPSGGGRGDTQYF
TRBV9	TRBJ1-1	CASSPSRLYTEAFF
TRBV10-1	TRBJ2-1	CASSEMREINEQFF
TRBV19	TRBJ2-5	CASSIDLQGSQYF
TRBV5-6	TRBJ2-7	CASSLTGAYEQYF
TRBV6-5	TRBJ1-1	CASGRGRGTEAFF
TRBV28	TRBJ1-1	CASSPPQGPEAFF
TRBV7-8	TRBJ2-5	CASSQGQGAWETQYF
TRBV5-1	TRBJ2-5	CASSLTSAAETQYF
TRBV18	TRBJ1-6	CASSPGTGNSPLHF
TRBV24-1	TRBJ2-3	CATSRRRADTQYF
TRBV2	TRBJ2-5	CASSRQGQGETQYF
TRBV9	TRBJ1-1	CASSSQGGNTEAFF
TRBV9	TRBJ1-3	CASSAGTIGNTIYF